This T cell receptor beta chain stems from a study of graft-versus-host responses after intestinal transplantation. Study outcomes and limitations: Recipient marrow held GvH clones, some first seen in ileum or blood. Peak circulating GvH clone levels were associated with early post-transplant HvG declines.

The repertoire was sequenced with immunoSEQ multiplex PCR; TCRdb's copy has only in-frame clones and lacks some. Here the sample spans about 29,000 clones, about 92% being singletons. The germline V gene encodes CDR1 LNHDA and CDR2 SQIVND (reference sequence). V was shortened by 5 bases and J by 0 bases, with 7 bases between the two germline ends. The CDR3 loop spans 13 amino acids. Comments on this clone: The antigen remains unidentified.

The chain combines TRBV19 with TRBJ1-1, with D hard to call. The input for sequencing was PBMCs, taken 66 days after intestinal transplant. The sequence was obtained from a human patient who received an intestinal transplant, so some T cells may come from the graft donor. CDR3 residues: CASSSYMNTEAFF. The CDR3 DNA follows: TGTGCCAGTAGTTCTTATATGAACACTGAAGCTTTCTTT.